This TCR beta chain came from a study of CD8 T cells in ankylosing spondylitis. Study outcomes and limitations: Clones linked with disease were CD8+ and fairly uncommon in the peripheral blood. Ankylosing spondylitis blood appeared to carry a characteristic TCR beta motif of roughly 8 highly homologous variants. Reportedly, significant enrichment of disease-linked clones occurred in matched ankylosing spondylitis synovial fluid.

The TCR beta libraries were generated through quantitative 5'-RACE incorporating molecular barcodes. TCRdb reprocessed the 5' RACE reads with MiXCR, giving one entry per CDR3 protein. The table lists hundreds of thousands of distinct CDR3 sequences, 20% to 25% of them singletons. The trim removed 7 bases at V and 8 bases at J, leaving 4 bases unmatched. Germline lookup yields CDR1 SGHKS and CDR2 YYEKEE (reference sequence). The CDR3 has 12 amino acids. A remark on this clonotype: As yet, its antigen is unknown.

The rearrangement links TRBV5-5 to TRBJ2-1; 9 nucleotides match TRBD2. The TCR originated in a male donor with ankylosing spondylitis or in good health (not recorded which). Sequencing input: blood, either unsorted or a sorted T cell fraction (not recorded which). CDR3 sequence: CASSASGDEQFF. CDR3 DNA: TGTGCCAGCTCCGCTAGCGGGGATGAGCAGTTCTTC.